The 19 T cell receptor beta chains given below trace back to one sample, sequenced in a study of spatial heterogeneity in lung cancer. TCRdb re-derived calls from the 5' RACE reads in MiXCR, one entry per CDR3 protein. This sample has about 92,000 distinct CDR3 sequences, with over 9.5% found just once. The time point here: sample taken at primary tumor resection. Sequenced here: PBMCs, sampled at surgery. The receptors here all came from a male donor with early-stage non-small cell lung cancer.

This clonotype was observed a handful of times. CDR3 sequence reads: CASSPDGGSPLHF. The CDR3 DNA is TGTGCCAGCAGTCCCGATGGGGGTTCACCCCTCCACTTT. The chain links TRBV6-6 to TRBJ1-6; D perhaps matches TRBD1 (5 bases). The CDR3 sequence is 13 residues long. CDR1 and CDR2 (germline): MNHNY, SVGAGI (reference sequence). Trimming took off 5 bases at V and 9 bases at J, with 11 bases between the two ends.

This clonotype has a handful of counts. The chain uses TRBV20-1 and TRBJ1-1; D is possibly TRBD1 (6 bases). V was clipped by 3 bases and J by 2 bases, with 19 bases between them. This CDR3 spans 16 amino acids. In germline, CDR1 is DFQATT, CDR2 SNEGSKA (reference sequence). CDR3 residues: CSASGTPYHRNTEAFF. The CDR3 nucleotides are TGCAGTGCTAGTGGGACACCCTATCACAGAAACACTGAAGCTTTCTTT.

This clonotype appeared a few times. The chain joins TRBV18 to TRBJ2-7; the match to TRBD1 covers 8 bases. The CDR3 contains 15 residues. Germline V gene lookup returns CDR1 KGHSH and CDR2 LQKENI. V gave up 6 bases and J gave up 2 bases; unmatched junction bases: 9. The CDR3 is CASSPGQGITYEQYF. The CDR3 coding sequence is TGTGCCAGCTCTCCAGGACAGGGAATTACCTACGAGCAGTACTTC.

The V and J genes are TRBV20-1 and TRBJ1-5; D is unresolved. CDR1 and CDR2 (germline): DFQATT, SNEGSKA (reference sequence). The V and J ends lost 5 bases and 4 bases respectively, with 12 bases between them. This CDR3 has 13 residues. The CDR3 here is CSASRRPNQPQHF. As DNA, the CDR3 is TGCAGTGCTTCCCGACGGCCGAATCAGCCCCAGCATTTT.

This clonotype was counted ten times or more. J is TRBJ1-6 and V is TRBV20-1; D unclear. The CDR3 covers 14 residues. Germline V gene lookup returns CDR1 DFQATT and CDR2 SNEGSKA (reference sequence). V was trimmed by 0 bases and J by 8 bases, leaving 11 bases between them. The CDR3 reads CSARDPGSYSPLHF. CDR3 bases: TGCAGTGCTAGAGATCCGGGTTCTTATTCACCCCTCCACTTT.

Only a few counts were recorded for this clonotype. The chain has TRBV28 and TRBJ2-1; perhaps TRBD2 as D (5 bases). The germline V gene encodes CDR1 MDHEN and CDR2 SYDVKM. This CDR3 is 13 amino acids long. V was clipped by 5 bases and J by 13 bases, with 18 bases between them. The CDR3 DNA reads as TGTGCCAGCAGTGACGGGCTAGCCCTACCCCAGTTCTTC. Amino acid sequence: CASSDGLALPQFF.

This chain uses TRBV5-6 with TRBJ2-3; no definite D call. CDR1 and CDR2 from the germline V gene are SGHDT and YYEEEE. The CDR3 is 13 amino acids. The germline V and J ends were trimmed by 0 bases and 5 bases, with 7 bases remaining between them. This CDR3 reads CASSLGMKDTQYF. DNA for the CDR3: TGTGCCAGCAGCTTGGGAATGAAAGATACGCAGTATTTT.

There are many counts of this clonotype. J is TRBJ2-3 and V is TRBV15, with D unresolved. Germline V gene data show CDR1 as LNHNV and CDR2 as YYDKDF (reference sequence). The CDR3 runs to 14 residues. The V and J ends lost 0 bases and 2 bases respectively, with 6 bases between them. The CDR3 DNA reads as TGTGCCACCAGCAGAGATTCGGACACAGATACGCAGTATTTT. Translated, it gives CATSRDSDTDTQYF.

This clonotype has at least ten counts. In DNA, the CDR3 is TGTGCCAGCAGTTTAAACGGAGGGGAGACCCAGTACTTC. Amino acids: CASSLNGGETQYF. The chain couples TRBV12-3 or TRBV12-4 to TRBJ2-5; the D gene is possibly TRBD2 (6 bases). Trimming shortened V by 2 bases and J by 5 bases, and 9 bases separated the two germline ends. This CDR3 spans 13 amino acids.

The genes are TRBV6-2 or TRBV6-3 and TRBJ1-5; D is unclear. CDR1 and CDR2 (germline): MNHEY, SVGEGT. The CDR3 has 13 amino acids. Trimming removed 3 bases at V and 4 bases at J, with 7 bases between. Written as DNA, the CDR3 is TGTGCCAGCAGTTATATCGGGAATCAGCCCCAGCATTTT. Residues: CASSYIGNQPQHF.

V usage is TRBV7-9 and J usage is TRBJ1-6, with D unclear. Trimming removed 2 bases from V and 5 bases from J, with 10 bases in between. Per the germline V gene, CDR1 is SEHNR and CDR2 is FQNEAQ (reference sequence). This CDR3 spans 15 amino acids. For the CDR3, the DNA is TGTGCCAGCAGCTTATACCGCGATCATAATTCACCCCTCCACTTT. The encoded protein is CASSLYRDHNSPLHF.

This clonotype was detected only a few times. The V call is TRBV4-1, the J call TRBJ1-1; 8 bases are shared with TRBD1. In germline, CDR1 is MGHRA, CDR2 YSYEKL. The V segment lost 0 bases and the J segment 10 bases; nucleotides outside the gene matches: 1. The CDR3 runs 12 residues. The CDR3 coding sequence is TGCGCCAGCAGCCAAGACAGGGGGCGAGCTTTCTTT. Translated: CASSQDRGRAFF.

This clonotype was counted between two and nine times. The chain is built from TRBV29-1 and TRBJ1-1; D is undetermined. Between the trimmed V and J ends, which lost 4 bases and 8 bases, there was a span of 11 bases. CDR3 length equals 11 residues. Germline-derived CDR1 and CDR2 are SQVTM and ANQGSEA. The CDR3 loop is CSVAVAYEAFF. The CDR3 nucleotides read TGCAGCGTTGCGGTGGCATACGAAGCTTTCTTT.

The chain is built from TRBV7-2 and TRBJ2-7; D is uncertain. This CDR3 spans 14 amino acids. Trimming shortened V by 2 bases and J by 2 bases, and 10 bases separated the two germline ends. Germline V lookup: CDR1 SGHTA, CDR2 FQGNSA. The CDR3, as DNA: TGTGCCAGCAGCTTAATCAGCCTCACCTACGAGCAGTACTTC. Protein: CASSLISLTYEQYF.

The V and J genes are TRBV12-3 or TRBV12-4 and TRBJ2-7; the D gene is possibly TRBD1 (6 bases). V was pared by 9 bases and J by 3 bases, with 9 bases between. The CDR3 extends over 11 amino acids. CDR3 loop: CASQGRYEQYF. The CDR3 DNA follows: TGTGCCAGTCAGGGGCGCTACGAGCAGTACTTC.

CDR3 DNA sequence: TGTGCCAGCAGCTTAGAGGCTAGCCCCTACAATGAGCAGTTCTTC. Encoded protein: CASSLEASPYNEQFF. This chain joins TRBV11-2 and TRBJ2-1, with D perhaps matching TRBD2 (5 bases). CDR3 length: 15 residues. Per germline, CDR1 SGHAT and CDR2 FQNNGV. Trimming took off 0 bases at V and 2 bases at J, with 8 bases between the two ends.

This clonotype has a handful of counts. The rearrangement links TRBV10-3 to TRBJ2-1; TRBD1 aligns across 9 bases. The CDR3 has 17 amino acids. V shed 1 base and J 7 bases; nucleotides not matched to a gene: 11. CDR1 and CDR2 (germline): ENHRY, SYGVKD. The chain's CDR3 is CAISEYGTGSDVNEQFF. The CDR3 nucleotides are TGTGCCATCAGTGAGTATGGGACAGGGTCGGATGTGAATGAGCAGTTCTTC.

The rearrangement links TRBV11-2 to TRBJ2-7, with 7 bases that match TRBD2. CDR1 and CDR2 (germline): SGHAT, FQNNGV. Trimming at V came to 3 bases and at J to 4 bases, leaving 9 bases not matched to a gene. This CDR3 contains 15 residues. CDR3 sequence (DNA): TGTGCCAGCAGCTTTTACGGGGGGACGGAGTACGAGCAGTACTTC. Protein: CASSFYGGTEYEQYF.

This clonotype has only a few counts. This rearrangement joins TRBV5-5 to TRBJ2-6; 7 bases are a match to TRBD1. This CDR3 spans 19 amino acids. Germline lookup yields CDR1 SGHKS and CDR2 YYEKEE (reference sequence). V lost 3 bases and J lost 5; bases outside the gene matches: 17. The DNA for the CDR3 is TGTGCCAGCAGCTCACGGTCCGGGACAGCCAGCCTCTGGGCCAACGTCCTGACTTTC. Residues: CASSSRSGTASLWANVLTF.